The clone carrying this TCR beta chain has just one count. Trimming at V came to 6 bases and at J to 4 bases, leaving 4 bases not matched to a gene. CDR3 size: 13 residues. Germline CDR1 MNHEY, CDR2 SVGAGI. The sample comes from a study of blood T cell repertoires in COVID-19. About the research overall: The United States, Italy and Spain provided the acute and convalescent COVID-19 samples.

In the authors' methods: Reference gene primer amplification in the assay estimated nucleated cell counts. Produced via immunoSEQ multiplex PCR; TCRdb's table is partial and in-frame only. V and J calls and clone size are given by that table; D and trimming were obtained from the DNA. The sample yields roughly 60,000 clones, approximately 80% seen once. Sequenced material: peripheral blood. The origin of this receptor is a man between 25 and 39 years old with COVID-19, enrolled during active disease. V gene TRBV6-5 combines with J gene TRBJ1-2; 8 bases are shared with TRBD1. This CDR3 is CASRPGQGYGYTF. CDR3 in DNA: TGTGCCAGCAGACCTGGACAGGGCTATGGCTACACCTTC.